This note documents a single TCR beta chain sequence. The data are from a study of cytomegalovirus exposure and HLA in healthy donors. Sequenced by immunoSEQ multiplex PCR; TCRdb stores in-frame clones only, minus some. The sample has roughly 130,000 clones; 85% to 90% are singletons. This clonotype originated in a woman aged 30 to 39 in good health and CMV-seropositive. The sequenced material came from PBMCs.

The chain's CDR3 is CASSPTREAFF. For the CDR3, the DNA is TGTGCCAGCAGTCCCACCAGGGAAGCTTTCTTT. The chain is built from TRBV6-6 and TRBJ1-1; D ambiguous. The CDR3 runs to 11 residues. V lost 5 bases and J 8 bases, leaving 9 bases between the germline ends. CDR1 and CDR2 (germline): MNHNY, SVGAGI (reference sequence).